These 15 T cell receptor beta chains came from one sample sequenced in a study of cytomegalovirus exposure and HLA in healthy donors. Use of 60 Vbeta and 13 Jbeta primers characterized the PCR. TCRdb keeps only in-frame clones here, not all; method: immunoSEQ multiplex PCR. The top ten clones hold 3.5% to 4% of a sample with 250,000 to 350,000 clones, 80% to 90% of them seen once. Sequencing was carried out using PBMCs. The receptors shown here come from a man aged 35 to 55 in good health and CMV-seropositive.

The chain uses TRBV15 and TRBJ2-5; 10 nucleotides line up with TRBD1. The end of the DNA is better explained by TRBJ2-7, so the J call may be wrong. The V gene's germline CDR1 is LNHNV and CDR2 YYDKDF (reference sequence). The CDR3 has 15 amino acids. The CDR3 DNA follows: TGTGCCACCAGCAGAGACCGGACAGGGGGTTACGAGCAGTACTTC. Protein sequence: CATSRDRTGGYEQYF.

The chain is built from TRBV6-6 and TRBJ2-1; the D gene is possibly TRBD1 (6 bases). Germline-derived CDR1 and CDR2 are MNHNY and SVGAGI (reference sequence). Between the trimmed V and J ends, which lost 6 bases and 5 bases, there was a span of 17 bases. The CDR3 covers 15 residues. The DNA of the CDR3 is TGTGCCAGCAGCGCACAGGGACAAAGAAACAATGAGCAGTTCTTC. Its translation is CASSAQGQRNNEQFF.

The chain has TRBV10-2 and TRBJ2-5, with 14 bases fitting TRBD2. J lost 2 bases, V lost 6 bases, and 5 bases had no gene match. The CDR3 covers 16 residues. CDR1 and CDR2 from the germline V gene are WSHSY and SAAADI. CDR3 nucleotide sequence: TGCGCCAGCAGGGGCGGACTAGCGGGAGGTCAAGAGACCCAGTACTTC. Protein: CASRGGLAGGQETQYF.

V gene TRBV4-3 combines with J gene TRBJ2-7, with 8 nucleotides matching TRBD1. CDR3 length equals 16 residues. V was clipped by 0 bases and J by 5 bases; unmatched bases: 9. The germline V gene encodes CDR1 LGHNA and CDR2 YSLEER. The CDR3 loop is CASSQDDGQGPHEQYF. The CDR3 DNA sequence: TGCGCCAGCAGCCAAGATGACGGACAGGGACCCCACGAGCAGTACTTC.

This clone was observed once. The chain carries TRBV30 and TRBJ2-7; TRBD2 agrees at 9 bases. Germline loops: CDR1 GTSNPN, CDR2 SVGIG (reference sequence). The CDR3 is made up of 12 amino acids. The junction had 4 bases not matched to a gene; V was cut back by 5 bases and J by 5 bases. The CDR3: CAWLLAGHEQYF. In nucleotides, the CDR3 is TGTGCCTGGCTTCTAGCGGGACACGAGCAGTACTTC.

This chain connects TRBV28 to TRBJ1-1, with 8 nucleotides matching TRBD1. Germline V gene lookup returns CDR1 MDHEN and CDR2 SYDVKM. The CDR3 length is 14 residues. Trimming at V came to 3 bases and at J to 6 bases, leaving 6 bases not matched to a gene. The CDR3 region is CASSFSGQGAEAFF. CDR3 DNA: TGTGCCAGCAGTTTCTCCGGACAGGGCGCTGAAGCTTTCTTT.

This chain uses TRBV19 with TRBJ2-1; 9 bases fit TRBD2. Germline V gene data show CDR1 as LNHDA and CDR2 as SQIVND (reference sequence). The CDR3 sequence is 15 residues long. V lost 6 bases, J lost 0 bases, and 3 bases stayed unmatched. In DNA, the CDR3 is TGTGCCAGTAGCCTAGCGGGGAGCTCCTACAATGAGCAGTTCTTC. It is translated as CASSLAGSSYNEQFF. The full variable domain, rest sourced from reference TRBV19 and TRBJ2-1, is DGGITQSPKYLFRKEGQNVTLSCEQNLNHDAMYWYRQDPGQGLRLIYYSQIVNDFQKGDIAEGYSVSREKKESFPLTVTSAQKNPTAFYLCASSLAGSSYNEQFFGPGTRLTVL.

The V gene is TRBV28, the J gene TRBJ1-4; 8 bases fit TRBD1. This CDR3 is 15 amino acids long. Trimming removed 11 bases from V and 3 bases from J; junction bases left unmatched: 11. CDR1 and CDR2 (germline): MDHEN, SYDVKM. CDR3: CASARVQGANEKLFF. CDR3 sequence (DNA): TGTGCCTCAGCAAGGGTACAGGGGGCTAATGAAAAACTGTTTTTT.

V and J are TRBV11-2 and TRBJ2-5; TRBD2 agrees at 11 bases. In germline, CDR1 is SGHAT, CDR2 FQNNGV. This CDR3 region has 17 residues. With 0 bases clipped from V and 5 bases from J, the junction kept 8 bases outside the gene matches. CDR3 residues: CASSLEFSGRAEETQYF. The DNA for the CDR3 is TGTGCCAGCAGCTTAGAGTTTAGCGGGAGGGCCGAGGAGACCCAGTACTTC.

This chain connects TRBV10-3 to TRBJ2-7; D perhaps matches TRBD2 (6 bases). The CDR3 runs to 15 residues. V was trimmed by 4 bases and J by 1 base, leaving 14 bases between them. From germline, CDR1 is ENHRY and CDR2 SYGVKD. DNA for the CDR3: TGTGCCATCAGTGTTAGGCCTAGCGAGTCCTACGAGCAGTACTTC. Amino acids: CAISVRPSESYEQYF.

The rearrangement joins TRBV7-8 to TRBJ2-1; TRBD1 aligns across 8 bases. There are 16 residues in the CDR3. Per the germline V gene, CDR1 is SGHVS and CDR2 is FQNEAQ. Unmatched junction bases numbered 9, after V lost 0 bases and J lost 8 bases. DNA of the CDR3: TGTGCCAGCAGCTTAGCAAGACAGGGGTTAAGCGATGAGCAGTTCTTC. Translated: CASSLARQGLSDEQFF.

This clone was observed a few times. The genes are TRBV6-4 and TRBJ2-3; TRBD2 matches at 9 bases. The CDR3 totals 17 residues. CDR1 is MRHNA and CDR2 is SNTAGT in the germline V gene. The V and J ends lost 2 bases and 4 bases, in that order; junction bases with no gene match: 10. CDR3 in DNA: TGTGCCAGCAGTGACGGGGCTAGCGGGAACTCCCCAGATACGCAGTATTTT. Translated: CASSDGASGNSPDTQYF.

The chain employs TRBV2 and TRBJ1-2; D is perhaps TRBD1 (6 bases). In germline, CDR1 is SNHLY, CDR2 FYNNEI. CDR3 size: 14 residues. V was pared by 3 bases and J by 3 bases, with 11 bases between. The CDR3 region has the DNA TGTGCCAGCAGTGAGGTGGCAGGGGACTATGGCTACACCTTC. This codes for CASSEVAGDYGYTF.

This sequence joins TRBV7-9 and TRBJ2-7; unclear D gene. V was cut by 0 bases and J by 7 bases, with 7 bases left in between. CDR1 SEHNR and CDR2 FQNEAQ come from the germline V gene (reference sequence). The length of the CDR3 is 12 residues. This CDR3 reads CASSLAAREQYF. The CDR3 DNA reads TGTGCCAGCAGCTTAGCTGCTAGGGAGCAGTACTTC.

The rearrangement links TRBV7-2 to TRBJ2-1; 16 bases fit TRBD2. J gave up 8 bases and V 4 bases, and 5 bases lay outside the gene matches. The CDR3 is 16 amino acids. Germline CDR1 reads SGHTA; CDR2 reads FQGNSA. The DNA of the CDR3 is TGTGCCAGCAGCTCCCAGGGACTAGCGGGAGGGTATGAGCAGTTCTTC. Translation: CASSSQGLAGGYEQFF.